This T cell receptor beta chain was identified in a study of control samples from healthy donors and cancer patients. This clone was counted a few times. Here immunoSEQ multiplex PCR was the method, and the copy in TCRdb shows in-frame clones only, minus some. This sample has 110,000 to 150,000 clones, with about nine tenths found just once. Trimming stripped 7 bases from V and 5 bases from J, with 12 bases between. This CDR3 contains 13 residues. CDR1 is SGHRS and CDR2 is YFSETQ in the germline V gene. The source material was blood. This sequence joins TRBV5-1 and TRBJ1-4; maybe TRBD1 (5 bases). The sequence derives from a young man in good health. In DNA form, the CDR3 reads TGCGCCAGCCGGAACTCAGGGAATGAAAAACTGTTTTTT. Protein: CASRNSGNEKLFF.